The 27 T cell receptor beta chains below come from one sample, sequenced in a study of T cell responses to AZD1222 COVID-19 vaccine (dated by TCRdb to the early 2020s). The library was prepared using the immunoSEQ multiplex PCR assay. Imported from immuneACCESS, the table was reduced by TCRdb to in-frame sequences with V and J called. These copies leave out some clones; in studies compared against another copy, an unresolved V gene accounts for under half, and the cause of the remainder is not known. The sample table contains about 82,000 clones; only one count was recorded for 83% of them. Of the sample, 1.3% falls within the top ten clones. Per the publication, the time point label means: about 28 days (+/-7) after the second vaccine dose. The material was peripheral blood, obtained 28 days after the second AZD1222 dose. Every receptor here comes from an adult who received the AZD1222 COVID-19 vaccine.

The rearrangement uses TRBV6-5 and TRBJ1-1, with 10 bases lining up with TRBD1. This CDR3 has 14 amino acids. Germline V CDR1 and CDR2: MNHEY, SVGAGI. V dropped 4 bases and J dropped 3; count of bases not matched to a gene: 2. The CDR3 reads CASSSDRGDTEAFF. The CDR3 DNA sequence: TGTGCCAGCAGTTCGGACAGGGGGGACACTGAAGCTTTCTTT.

The chain is built from TRBV15 and TRBJ2-1; 8 bases are a match to TRBD2. The CDR3 runs to 15 residues. The V gene end was trimmed by 1 base and the J gene end by 9 bases; junction bases not matched to a gene: 8. Germline CDR1 LNHNV, CDR2 YYDKDF (reference sequence). Here the CDR3 DNA reads TGTGCCACCAGCAGAGCACCAGCGGGGGCGGGTGAGCAGTTCTTC. Protein sequence: CATSRAPAGAGEQFF.

The CDR3 DNA is TGTGCCAGCAGTCCCTTCGGGACGAACACCGGGGAGCTGTTTTTT. Protein sequence: CASSPFGTNTGELFF. The J gene is TRBJ2-2, the V gene TRBV27, with D maybe TRBD2 (5 bases). Between the trimmed V and J ends, which lost 5 bases and 0 bases, there was a span of 10 bases. Germline V gene data show CDR1 as MNHEY and CDR2 as SMNVEV (reference sequence). This CDR3 contains 15 residues.

The chain combines TRBV10-3 with TRBJ1-5; TRBD1 aligns across 8 bases. The CDR3 covers 18 residues. The junction had 10 bases not matched to a gene; V was cut back by 3 bases and J by 0 bases. The germline gives CDR1 ENHRY, CDR2 SYGVKD. The DNA of the CDR3 is TGTGCCATCAGTGACACCGGGACAGGAACCTATAGCAATCAGCCCCAGCATTTT. It codes for CAISDTGTGTYSNQPQHF.

V is TRBV7-9 and J is TRBJ2-7; D is undetermined. The CDR3 is 11 residues long. Germline V gene data show CDR1 as SEHNR and CDR2 as FQNEAQ (reference sequence). Between the trimmed V and J ends, which lost 3 bases and 3 bases, there was a span of 3 bases. The CDR3 coding sequence is TGTGCCAGCAGCTTCAACTACGAGCAGTACTTC. This translates into CASSFNYEQYF.

The chain employs TRBV5-4 and TRBJ2-7; TRBD1 matches at 9 bases. Germline assignment: CDR1 SGHNT and CDR2 YYREEE (reference sequence). This CDR3 has 16 residues. V shed 0 bases, J shed 6 bases, and the junction held 10 bases outside the gene matches. The CDR3 reads CASSLGRDRDASEQYF. CDR3 DNA: TGTGCCAGCAGCTTGGGTCGGGACAGGGATGCCAGCGAGCAGTACTTC.

The CDR3, as DNA: TGTGCCAGCAGCACCGACAGGGGAAACACCATATATTTT. Translating it yields CASSTDRGNTIYF. This rearrangement joins TRBV5-6 to TRBJ1-3; TRBD1 might be the D (6 bases). CDR1 and CDR2 from the germline V gene are SGHDT and YYEEEE. V was shortened by 4 bases and J by 4 bases, with 9 bases between the two germline ends. This CDR3 has 13 residues. Variable domain in full (rest from reference TRBV5-6 and TRBJ1-3): DAGVTQSPTHLIKTRGQQVTLRCSPKSGHDTVSWYQQALGQGPQFIFQYYEEEERQRGNFPDRFSGHQFPNYSSELNVNALLLGDSALYLCASSTDRGNTIYFGEGSWLTVV.

This chain joins TRBV2 and TRBJ2-2; D is perhaps TRBD1 (5 bases). Trimming cost V 7 bases and J 0 bases, with 9 bases left between them. The CDR3 covers 14 residues. Germline V gene data show CDR1 as SNHLY and CDR2 as FYNNEI. CDR3 in DNA: TGTGCCAGCATGGCAGGGCCGAACACCGGGGAGCTGTTTTTT. Encoded protein: CASMAGPNTGELFF.

This clone is a singleton in its sample. The gene calls are TRBV20-1 and TRBJ2-6; no clear D. V was shortened by 3 bases and J by 0 bases, with 21 bases between the two germline ends. This CDR3 comprises 19 residues. Per germline, CDR1 DFQATT and CDR2 SNEGSKA (reference sequence). The CDR3 protein is CSASFRLVRGSSGANVLTF. DNA of the CDR3: TGCAGTGCTAGTTTTCGTTTGGTTCGAGGAAGCTCTGGGGCCAACGTCCTGACTTTC.

The chain recombines TRBV5-6 with TRBJ1-4; D is possibly TRBD1 (5 bases). The CDR3 contains 17 residues. CDR1 SGHDT and CDR2 YYEEEE come from the germline V gene. With 7 bases removed from V and 4 bases from J, the gap between germline ends came to 23 bases. CDR3 coding DNA: TGTGCCAGCTCGGGGCAGGGATGGGGGAGGCATAATGAAAAACTGTTTTTT. As protein: CASSGQGWGRHNEKLFF.

This clone was seen more than once but under ten times. The rearrangement links TRBV19 to TRBJ2-2; D possibly corresponds to TRBD1 (6 bases). The CDR3 extends over 14 amino acids. CDR1 and CDR2 from the germline V gene are LNHDA and SQIVND (reference sequence). V was clipped by 6 bases and J by 3 bases, with 11 bases between them. The CDR3 sequence: CASRSTGYTGELFF. In DNA form, the CDR3 reads TGTGCCAGTAGGTCGACAGGCTACACCGGGGAGCTGTTTTTT.

The chain combines TRBV6-5 with TRBJ2-2, with D hard to call. This CDR3 is built from 14 residues. The V and J ends lost 6 bases and 0 bases respectively, with 8 bases between them. CDR1 is MNHEY, CDR2 SVGAGI, per germline. The DNA of the CDR3 is TGTGCCAGCAGGGTTCTAGCGAACACCGGGGAGCTGTTTTTT. It specifies CASRVLANTGELFF.

The chain recombines TRBV4-1 with TRBJ1-1; D unclear. Trimming removed 1 base from V and 11 bases from J, with 8 bases in between. Germline lookup yields CDR1 MGHRA and CDR2 YSYEKL. CDR3 length: 11 residues. The CDR3, as DNA: TGCGCCAGCAGCCAAGGGAGATATGCTTTCTTT. Translated: CASSQGRYAFF.

DNA for the CDR3: TGCGCCAGCAGCCAGGGCGGGAAGTACAATGAGCAGTTCTTC. Protein: CASSQGGKYNEQFF. The rearrangement uses TRBV4-3 and TRBJ2-1, with TRBD2 as a possible D gene (6 bases). The CDR3 consists of 14 residues. V was trimmed by 3 bases and J by 4 bases, leaving 10 bases between them. CDR1 is LGHNA and CDR2 is YSLEER in the germline V gene.

CDR3 residues: CASNHRGRGAEAFF. The CDR3 DNA sequence: TGTGCCAGCAACCATAGGGGCCGAGGAGCTGAAGCTTTCTTT. The V call is TRBV21-1, the J call TRBJ1-1; TRBD1, as called in the table, went unchecked against the DNA. TRBV21-1 is given as a pseudogene. The CDR3 covers 14 residues.

This chain uses TRBV7-2 with TRBJ2-3, with D unclear. This CDR3 region has 14 residues. Germline V gene sequence: CDR1 SGHTA, CDR2 FQGNSA. Trimming removed 4 bases from V and 3 bases from J, with 11 bases in between. The CDR3 is CASSSGRRTDTQYF. The CDR3 nucleotides are TGTGCCAGCAGCTCCGGCCGCAGGACAGATACGCAGTATTTT.

V and J are TRBV3-1 (or the pseudogene TRBV3-2) and TRBJ2-5, with TRBD2 matching over 7 bases. The CDR3 is 17 amino acids. With V trimmed by 0 bases and J by 0 bases, 7 bases remained unmatched. CDR1 is LGHDT, CDR2 YNNKEL, per germline (reference sequence). This CDR3 reads CASSQERGGGYQETQYF. The CDR3 region has the DNA TGTGCCAGCAGCCAAGAACGTGGCGGGGGTTACCAAGAGACCCAGTACTTC.

The chain couples TRBV7-2 to TRBJ2-3; D gene ambiguous. Trimming removed 1 base from V and 10 bases from J, with 9 bases in between. The V gene's germline CDR1 is SGHTA and CDR2 FQGNSA. The CDR3 length is 12 residues. The CDR3 DNA sequence: TGTGCCAGCAGCTTAGGTGGTTCTGCGCAGTATTTT. Translated: CASSLGGSAQYF. The complete variable domain, with remaining parts taken from reference TRBV7-2 and TRBJ2-3, reads GAGVSQSPSNKVTEKGKDVELRCDPISGHTALYWYRQSLGQGLEFLIYFQGNSAPDKSGLPSDRFSAERTGGSVSTLTIQRTQQEDSAVYLCASSLGGSAQYFGPGTRLTVL.

The V call is TRBV6-5, the J call TRBJ1-1, with unresolved D. Germline lookup yields CDR1 MNHEY and CDR2 SVGAGI. The CDR3 loop spans 15 amino acids. The V end was cut by 7 bases, the J end by 2 bases, with 17 bases between. CDR3 sequence: CASTPPFGENTEAFF. CDR3 nucleotides: TGTGCCAGCACCCCTCCCTTCGGGGAAAACACTGAAGCTTTCTTT.

V and J are TRBV27 and TRBJ2-3; 7 bases map to TRBD1. V gave up 3 bases and J gave up 0 bases; unmatched junction bases: 6. Per the germline V gene, CDR1 is MNHEY and CDR2 is SMNVEV (reference sequence). The CDR3 runs to 16 residues. This CDR3 reads CASSFFDRASTDTQYF. The CDR3 DNA reads as TGTGCCAGCAGTTTTTTTGACAGGGCGAGCACAGATACGCAGTATTTT.

This clone appeared once. This chain joins TRBV28 and TRBJ1-2; 7 bases line up with TRBD1. V was pared by 6 bases and J by 6 bases, with 4 bases of the junction left unmatched. In germline, CDR1 is MDHEN, CDR2 SYDVKM. The length of the CDR3 is 12 residues. Here the CDR3 DNA reads TGTGCCAGCAGCAGGGGGTCGCATGGCTACACCTTC. It codes for CASSRGSHGYTF.

The rearrangement joins TRBV27 to TRBJ1-1, with D unclear. There are 13 residues in the CDR3. V was trimmed by 2 bases and J by 2 bases, leaving 6 bases between them. Germline CDR1 reads MNHEY; CDR2 reads SMNVEV (reference sequence). In nucleotides, the CDR3 is TGTGCCAGCAGTTTAGGTTTTAACACTGAAGCTTTCTTT. Its protein is CASSLGFNTEAFF.

The rearrangement joins TRBV5-6 to TRBJ2-2; D remains unclear. Germline V lookup: CDR1 SGHDT, CDR2 YYEEEE. The CDR3 runs 13 residues. The V end lost 4 bases, the J end lost 7 bases, and 11 bases lay between the germline ends. The CDR3: CASSPGIGGELFF. The CDR3, as DNA: TGTGCCAGCAGCCCTGGTATCGGCGGGGAGCTGTTTTTT. Full variable domain (rest looked up from reference TRBV5-6 and TRBJ2-2): DAGVTQSPTHLIKTRGQQVTLRCSPKSGHDTVSWYQQALGQGPQFIFQYYEEEERQRGNFPDRFSGHQFPNYSSELNVNALLLGDSALYLCASSPGIGGELFFGEGSRLTVL.

This clone has only a few counts. This rearrangement joins TRBV2 to TRBJ1-2; tentatively, D is TRBD1 (6 bases). Germline V gene sequence: CDR1 SNHLY, CDR2 FYNNEI. With 4 bases removed from V and 4 bases from J, the gap between germline ends came to 10 bases. The CDR3 runs 13 residues. The CDR3 reads CASSGGQSYGYTF. DNA of the CDR3: TGTGCCAGCAGTGGTGGACAGAGCTATGGCTACACCTTC.

This chain uses TRBV27 with TRBJ1-1, with D hard to call. Germline V gene lookup returns CDR1 MNHEY and CDR2 SMNVEV (reference sequence). The CDR3 is 13 amino acids. The V gene lost 6 bases and the J gene lost 1 base, with 9 bases spanning the gap. The CDR3 DNA follows: TGTGCCAGCAGCCCCATAGCGAACACTGAAGCTTTCTTT. It is translated as CASSPIANTEAFF.

This sequence joins TRBV3-1 (or the pseudogene TRBV3-2) and TRBJ2-7; no definite D call. The CDR3 consists of 14 residues. The V end lost 1 base, the J end lost 3 bases, and 10 bases lay between the germline ends. Germline CDR1 LGHDT, CDR2 YNNKEL (reference sequence). The chain's CDR3 is CASSQGLGLYEQYF. CDR3 DNA sequence: TGTGCCAGCAGCCAAGGGCTAGGTCTCTACGAGCAGTACTTC.

The chain carries TRBV6-5 and TRBJ2-7; D is possibly TRBD2 (5 bases). This CDR3 region has 13 residues. The germline V gene has CDR1 MNHEY and CDR2 SVGAGI. Trimming cost V 5 bases and J 3 bases, with 11 bases left between them. The CDR3 sequence: CASSPGGFYEQYF. As DNA, the CDR3 is TGTGCCAGCAGTCCGGGCGGGTTCTACGAGCAGTACTTC.